This is a list of T cell receptor beta chains from one sample in a study of T cell repertoires in cytomegalovirus infection. TCRdb processed the reads anew with MiXCR; each CDR3 protein has one entry. The sample includes 150,000 to 200,000 distinct CDR3 sequences, roughly a fifth of them seen just once. The sample comprised PBMCs. These TCRs come from a human donor in good health (CMV status not recorded). Some clones in this sample may be carry-over from other donors' samples. CDR3s include the opening cysteine and the closing phenylalanine or tryptophan. Each record gives: J gene, D gene, clone size, V gene, CDR3 protein, CDR3 DNA. D genes are given only for firm matches. Size tells how often a clone was seen (once, few, many) or the class of an expanded clone, and some rows leave it out.

J: TRBJ1-5
D: NA
size: few
V: TRBV6-2/TRBV6-3
CDR3: CASSTDTHNQPQHF
DNA: TGTGCCAGCAGTACGGACACACACAATCAGCCCCAGCATTTT

J: TRBJ1-1
D: NA
size: NA
V: TRBV19
CDR3: CASSMGLNTEAFF
DNA: TGTGCCAGTAGTATGGGTCTGAACACTGAAGCTTTCTTT

J: TRBJ1-4
D: NA
size: few
V: TRBV5-4
CDR3: CASSWDSTNEKLFF
DNA: TGTGCCAGCAGCTGGGACTCTACTAATGAAAAACTGTTTTTT

J: TRBJ2-5
D: NA
size: many
V: TRBV7-2
CDR3: CASSKQGRETQYF
DNA: TGTGCCAGCAGCAAACAGGGTAGGGAGACCCAGTACTTC

J: TRBJ2-5
D: NA
size: NA
V: TRBV18
CDR3: CASSPGERETQYF
DNA: TGTGCCAGCTCACCCGGGGAGAGGGAGACCCAGTACTTC

J: TRBJ2-1
D: NA
size: NA
V: TRBV7-8
CDR3: CASSPPPGRPAGAAVYNEQFF
DNA: TGTGCCAGCAGCCCACCCCCAGGCCGGCCGGCCGGAGCGGCCGTCTACAATGAGCAGTTCTTC

J: TRBJ2-3
D: TRBD2
size: few
V: TRBV6-1
CDR3: CASSEVGRGSDTQYF
DNA: TGTGCCAGCAGTGAAGTTGGGAGGGGATCAGATACGCAGTATTTT

J: TRBJ1-4
D: NA
size: NA
V: TRBV2
CDR3: CASMRATTRTNEKLFF
DNA: TGTGCCAGTATGCGGGCAACGACACGAACTAATGAAAAACTGTTTTTT

J: TRBJ2-1
D: TRBD2
size: NA
V: TRBV27
CDR3: CASSAGTSVNEQFF
DNA: TGTGCCAGCAGTGCCGGGACTAGCGTCAATGAGCAGTTCTTC

J: TRBJ2-1
D: TRBD2
size: NA
V: TRBV28
CDR3: CASSLYQLATHNEQFF
DNA: TGTGCCAGCAGTCTCTACCAACTAGCGACCCACAATGAGCAGTTCTTC

J: TRBJ1-2
D: TRBD1
size: few
V: TRBV5-8
CDR3: CASSLGGTGVRYTF
DNA: TGTGCCAGCAGCTTGGGAGGGACAGGGGTACGCTACACCTTC

J: TRBJ2-3
D: TRBD2
size: many
V: TRBV7-2
CDR3: CASCFGGDADTQYF
DNA: TGTGCCAGCTGCTTCGGGGGGGACGCAGATACGCAGTATTTT

J: TRBJ2-1
D: NA
size: NA
V: TRBV15
CDR3: CATRRGVNNEQFF
DNA: TGTGCCACCAGGAGGGGAGTAAACAATGAGCAGTTCTTC

J: TRBJ1-2
D: TRBD1
size: few
V: TRBV6-1
CDR3: CASRGQGAGNYGYTF
DNA: TGTGCCAGCAGGGGACAGGGGGCGGGTAACTATGGCTACACCTTC

J: TRBJ1-3
D: NA
size: NA
V: TRBV10-2
CDR3: CASGGRSGNTIYF
DNA: TGCGCCAGCGGGGGCCGCTCTGGAAACACCATATATTTT

J: TRBJ2-5
D: TRBD2
size: many
V: TRBV7-8
CDR3: CASSLGGLAGGPLKRETQYF
DNA: TGTGCCAGCAGCTTAGGGGGACTAGCGGGGGGCCCTCTAAAGAGGGAGACCCAGTACTTC

J: TRBJ2-1
D: NA
size: NA
V: TRBV29-1
CDR3: CSVRGTPRRDEQFF
DNA: TGCAGCGTTCGCGGGACCCCAAGGCGAGATGAGCAGTTCTTC

J: TRBJ2-7
D: TRBD2
size: few
V: TRBV7-2
CDR3: CASSLVGGAHEQYF
DNA: TGTGCCAGCAGCTTAGTCGGGGGGGCCCACGAGCAGTACTTC

J: TRBJ2-2
D: TRBD1
size: many
V: TRBV7-2
CDR3: CASSGQAVTTGELFF
DNA: TGTGCCAGCAGCGGACAGGCCGTTACCACCGGGGAGCTGTTTTTT

J: TRBJ2-3
D: TRBD2
size: NA
V: TRBV5-4
CDR3: CASSLAERGTQYF
DNA: TGTGCCAGCAGCTTGGCCGAGCGGGGAACGCAGTATTTT

J: TRBJ2-3
D: TRBD2
size: few
V: TRBV6-2/TRBV6-3
CDR3: CASRGTTRTTDTQYF
DNA: TGTGCCAGCAGAGGGACTACTCGAACCACAGATACGCAGTATTTT

J: TRBJ2-3
D: NA
size: NA
V: TRBV19
CDR3: CASSIVERPSDTQYF
DNA: TGTGCCAGTAGTATAGTAGAGCGGCCCTCAGATACGCAGTATTTT

J: TRBJ2-1
D: NA
size: NA
V: TRBV20-1
CDR3: CSAAWRRSSYNEQFF
DNA: TGCAGTGCTGCCTGGCGGCGAAGCTCCTACAATGAGCAGTTCTTC

J: TRBJ2-7
D: TRBD1
size: NA
V: TRBV5-1
CDR3: CASRDPGQGSEQYF
DNA: TGCGCCAGCAGAGATCCGGGACAGGGCTCCGAGCAGTACTTC

J: TRBJ2-7
D: NA
size: NA
V: TRBV12-5
CDR3: CASGSYRYEQYF
DNA: TGTGCTAGTGGTTCGTACAGATACGAGCAGTACTTC

J: TRBJ2-7
D: NA
size: many
V: TRBV7-8
CDR3: CASSPRDSLYEQYF
DNA: TGTGCCAGCAGCCCGCGGGACAGTTTATACGAGCAGTACTTC

J: TRBJ2-6
D: NA
size: few
V: TRBV15
CDR3: CATSPSFEANVLTF
DNA: TGTGCCACCAGCCCCAGTTTTGAGGCCAACGTCCTGACTTTC

J: TRBJ1-1
D: NA
size: NA
V: TRBV7-9
CDR3: CASSQTEFEAFF
DNA: TGTGCCAGCAGCCAGACGGAATTCGAAGCTTTCTTT

J: TRBJ2-7
D: NA
size: NA
V: TRBV20-1
CDR3: CSAPGAYEQYF
DNA: TGCAGTGCCCCCGGGGCCTACGAGCAGTACTTC

J: TRBJ2-1
D: NA
size: NA
V: TRBV7-2
CDR3: CASRVRHAYNEQFF
DNA: TGTGCCAGCAGGGTGCGGCACGCCTACAATGAGCAGTTCTTC

J: TRBJ1-2
D: NA
size: many
V: TRBV10-3
CDR3: CAISEPQPKGYGYTF
DNA: TGTGCCATCAGTGAGCCGCAACCGAAGGGTTATGGCTACACCTTC

J: TRBJ2-7
D: NA
size: few
V: TRBV6-2/TRBV6-3
CDR3: CASRTLRGNSSYEQYF
DNA: TGTGCCAGCAGAACCCTCAGGGGAAACTCTTCCTACGAGCAGTACTTC

J: TRBJ1-1
D: NA
size: few
V: TRBV7-9
CDR3: CASSDRGREAFF
DNA: TGTGCCAGCAGCGATCGGGGACGGGAAGCTTTCTTT

J: TRBJ2-7
D: TRBD1
size: NA
V: TRBV19
CDR3: CASSIGTGQSEQYF
DNA: TGTGCCAGTAGTATTGGGACAGGGCAGAGCGAGCAGTACTTC

J: TRBJ2-1
D: TRBD2
size: many
V: TRBV7-2
CDR3: CASSLRAGDEQFF
DNA: TGTGCCAGCAGCTTGAGGGCGGGAGATGAGCAGTTCTTC

J: TRBJ2-7
D: TRBD2
size: few
V: TRBV19
CDR3: CASSLREGGYEQYF
DNA: TGTGCCAGTAGTCTCCGGGAGGGAGGCTACGAGCAGTACTTC

J: TRBJ2-2
D: TRBD2
size: many
V: TRBV7-2
CDR3: CASSPRLAGLAGELFF
DNA: TGTGCCAGCAGCCCCCGACTAGCGGGGCTTGCCGGGGAGCTGTTTTTT